Presented here are 19 T cell receptor beta chains from one specimen sequenced in a study of shared clonotypes between healthy human individuals (dated by TCRdb to 2020 to 2021). Libraries were constructed by the immunoSEQ multiplex PCR assay. In its TCRdb copy, this immuneACCESS table keeps in-frame sequences only and misses some clones. Where compared with another copy, unresolved V genes explain less than half of these, and the others have no known cause. The sample includes roughly 2,300,000 clones, with 92% observed a single time. Approximately 0.4% of the sample belongs to the ten largest clones. Sequenced input: naive CD4+ T cells from PBMCs. What the cell subset or site label conveys for this sample: CD45RA+ positively selected. The source of these receptors is a young man in good health. Some clones in this sample may be carry-over from other donors' samples.

CDR3 amino acids: CSVEGQGSNEQFF. The CDR3 coding sequence is TGCAGCGTTGAGGGACAGGGGAGCAATGAGCAGTTCTTC. The genes are TRBV29-1 and TRBJ2-1; 10 bases are a match to TRBD1. CDR1 SQVTM and CDR2 ANQGSEA come from the germline V gene. This CDR3 comprises 13 residues. The J segment lost 6 bases and the V segment lost 3 bases, leaving 2 bases of the junction unmatched.

The rearrangement uses TRBV4-1 and TRBJ1-1, with 9 bases identical to TRBD1. CDR3 length equals 16 residues. The V gene end was trimmed by 7 bases and the J gene end by 1 base; junction bases not matched to a gene: 10. Germline CDR1 is MGHRA and CDR2 is YSYEKL. CDR3 sequence (DNA): TGCGCCAGCACCACGGGACAGGGCCCCAGGAACACTGAAGCTTTCTTT. This gives the protein CASTTGQGPRNTEAFF.

The chain is built from TRBV5-1 and TRBJ2-1, with 8 bases that match TRBD2. Germline trimming cut 3 bases from V and 7 bases from J; bases unmatched to any gene: 9. The CDR3 has 15 residues. CDR1 and CDR2 (germline): SGHRS, YFSETQ. The CDR3 sequence: CASSSRGGVRNEQFF. For the CDR3, the DNA is TGCGCCAGCAGCTCCCGGGGGGGAGTTAGGAATGAGCAGTTCTTC.

Turning to this clone: This specimen includes other DNA sequences encoding the same CDR3. The chain combines TRBV2 with TRBJ1-1; TRBD1 agrees at 8 bases. This CDR3 region has 13 residues. From germline, CDR1 is SNHLY and CDR2 FYNNEI. With 6 bases clipped from V and 1 base from J, the junction kept 1 base outside the gene matches. CDR3 region: CASRDRGNTEAFF. As DNA, the CDR3 is TGTGCCAGCAGAGACAGGGGGAACACTGAAGCTTTCTTT.

The chain couples TRBV11-2 to TRBJ2-7, with D possibly matching TRBD2 (6 bases). This CDR3 has 15 residues. V was pared by 5 bases and J by 2 bases, with 16 bases between. Germline V gives CDR1 SGHAT, CDR2 FQNNGV. The CDR3, as DNA: TGTGCCAGCAGCCGGACCGGGACTCCGGCCTACGAGCAGTACTTC. It is translated as CASSRTGTPAYEQYF. The full variable domain, rest sourced from reference TRBV11-2 and TRBJ2-7, is EAGVAQSPRYKIIEKRQSVAFWCNPISGHATLYWYQQILGQGPKLLIQFQNNGVVDDSQLPKDRFSAERLKGVDSTLKIQPAKLEDSAVYLCASSRTGTPAYEQYFGPGTRLTVT.

V gene TRBV2 combines with J gene TRBJ1-6, with 10 bases fitting TRBD1. The V and J ends lost 7 bases and 10 bases, in that order; junction bases with no gene match: 7. Germline values: CDR1 SNHLY, CDR2 FYNNEI. This CDR3 spans 14 amino acids. The CDR3 region is CASIPDRGASPLHF. DNA for the CDR3: TGTGCCAGCATTCCGGACAGGGGGGCCTCACCCCTCCACTTT. Based on the CDR3 plus reference TRBV2 and TRBJ1-6, the full variable domain is EPEVTQTPSHQVTQMGQEVILRCVPISNHLYFYWYRQILGQKVEFLVSFYNNEISEKSEIFDDQFSVERPDGSNFTLKIRSTKLEDSAMYFCASIPDRGASPLHFGNGTRLTVT.

The chain employs TRBV7-8 and TRBJ1-1, with D maybe TRBD1 (6 bases). The ends were cut back, 4 bases at V and 1 base at J, with 13 bases in the middle. The CDR3 consists of 15 residues. Germline CDR1 is SGHVS and CDR2 is FQNEAQ. For the CDR3, the DNA is TGTGCCAGCAGCTCATATACAGGGTCGAACACTGAAGCTTTCTTT. Protein product: CASSSYTGSNTEAFF.

For this clone: This same CDR3 is encoded by further DNA sequences in the sample. This chain uses TRBV7-2 with TRBJ2-5; D may be TRBD1 or TRBD2 (6 bases each). V gave up 5 bases and J gave up 5 bases, with 9 bases separating them. Germline CDR1 reads SGHTA; CDR2 reads FQGNSA. The CDR3 contains 12 residues. The CDR3 DNA sequence: TGTGCCAGCAGCCGGAGGGGGGAGACCCAGTACTTC. It is translated as CASSRRGETQYF.

This clone was counted only a few times. The chain recombines TRBV19 with TRBJ1-3, with no clear D. This CDR3 is 14 amino acids long. Germline CDR1 LNHDA, CDR2 SQIVND (reference sequence). Trimming left V 4 bases short and J 0 bases short, with 7 bases between. The CDR3 sequence: CASSREVSGNTIYF. The DNA of the CDR3 is TGTGCCAGTAGTAGAGAAGTCTCTGGAAACACCATATATTTT.

The chain couples TRBV30 to TRBJ2-3, with 10 bases aligning to TRBD1. The trim removed 1 base at V and 4 bases at J, leaving 5 bases unmatched. Germline V gene data show CDR1 as GTSNPN and CDR2 as SVGIG (reference sequence). The CDR3 totals 15 residues. DNA for the CDR3: TGTGCCTGGAGTGACGGGACAGGGGACCCAGATACGCAGTATTTT. It codes for CAWSDGTGDPDTQYF.

The V and J genes are TRBV27 and TRBJ2-7; TRBD2 might be the D (5 bases). V was cut by 6 bases and J by 4 bases, with 19 bases left in between. Per the germline V gene, CDR1 is MNHEY and CDR2 is SMNVEV (reference sequence). CDR3 length equals 15 residues. CDR3 DNA sequence: TGTGCCAGCAGCCGATACGGGAAGGGATCGTACGAGCAGTACTTC. It codes for CASSRYGKGSYEQYF.

The chain carries TRBV5-1 and TRBJ1-1; 12 bases map to TRBD1. CDR1 SGHRS and CDR2 YFSETQ come from the germline V gene. V lost 5 bases to trimming and J lost 2 bases; unmatched junction nucleotides: 7. This CDR3 is 16 amino acids long. The CDR3 spells CASSWGTGGINTEAFF. DNA for the CDR3: TGCGCCAGCAGTTGGGGGACAGGGGGCATAAACACTGAAGCTTTCTTT.

Turning to this clone: At the DNA level, this CDR3 is encoded by other sequences in the same sample as well. The chain employs TRBV28 and TRBJ1-5; 8 nucleotides line up with TRBD1. V was clipped by 6 bases and J by 5 bases; unmatched bases: 3. The CDR3 is 13 amino acids. Germline lookup yields CDR1 MDHEN and CDR2 SYDVKM. The chain's CDR3 is CASRLQGDQPQHF. The DNA for the CDR3 is TGTGCCAGCAGACTACAGGGGGATCAGCCCCAGCATTTT. Using reference TRBV28 and TRBJ1-5 for the parts outside the CDR3, the full variable domain is DVKVTQSSRYLVKRTGEKVFLECVQDMDHENMFWYRQDPGLGLRLIYFSYDVKMKEKGDIPEGYSVSREKKERFSLILESASTNQTSMYLCASRLQGDQPQHFGDGTRLSIL.

This chain links TRBV7-9 with TRBJ1-1, with D hard to call. V was trimmed by 1 base and J by 1 base, leaving 10 bases between them. Germline-derived CDR1 and CDR2 are SEHNR and FQNEAQ (reference sequence). This CDR3 comprises 15 residues. The CDR3 is CASSLEARRNTEAFF. The CDR3 DNA is TGTGCCAGCAGCTTAGAAGCCCGACGGAACACTGAAGCTTTCTTT.

This rearrangement joins TRBV6-1 to TRBJ1-1; the D gene is possibly TRBD1 (5 bases). The CDR3 covers 14 residues. Germline CDR1 and CDR2: MNHNS and SASEGT. With 6 bases removed from V and 3 bases from J, the gap between germline ends came to 14 bases. The CDR3 DNA sequence: TGTGCCAGCAGGCGGCGGGGCATGGACACTGAAGCTTTCTTT. Translation: CASRRRGMDTEAFF.

The rearrangement uses TRBV5-6 and TRBJ2-5, with D possibly matching TRBD2 (6 bases). The ends were cut back, 4 bases at V and 5 bases at J, with 15 bases in the middle. Germline loops: CDR1 SGHDT, CDR2 YYEEEE. The CDR3 runs 14 residues. CDR3 amino acids: CASSRGGSQETQYF. The DNA of the CDR3 is TGTGCCAGCAGCCGTGGGGGGTCCCAGGAGACCCAGTACTTC.

The chain carries TRBV7-8 and TRBJ2-1, with 10 nucleotides matching TRBD2. This CDR3 is built from 15 residues. The germline V gene encodes CDR1 SGHVS and CDR2 FQNEAQ. V trimming: 5 bases; J trimming: 9 bases; junction bases outside the gene matches: 10. The CDR3 DNA sequence: TGTGCCAGCAGCCAGTCGCTAGCGGGAGTGGCTGAGCAGTTCTTC. This codes for CASSQSLAGVAEQFF.

This chain joins TRBV7-9 and TRBJ1-4; the D gene is possibly TRBD1 (6 bases). CDR1 and CDR2 (germline): SEHNR, FQNEAQ (reference sequence). The CDR3 is 15 amino acids. V shed 0 bases and J shed 8 bases, with 13 bases lying between them. CDR3 in DNA: TGTGCCAGCAGCTTAGCGGGCGGGGGCTGGGAAAAACTGTTTTTT. Protein: CASSLAGGGWEKLFF.

The chain combines TRBV5-1 with TRBJ2-1; possible D gene TRBD1, 5 bases. Trimming cost V 6 bases and J 5 bases, with 18 bases left between them. Per germline, CDR1 SGHRS and CDR2 YFSETQ. The CDR3 sequence is 15 residues long. CDR3: CASTILSTVNNEQFF. DNA for the CDR3: TGCGCCAGCACCATCCTTTCGACAGTCAACAATGAGCAGTTCTTC.